The rows below give T cell receptor beta chains drawn from one sample of a study of blood T cell repertoires in COVID-19. TCRdb's table, derived via immunoSEQ multiplex PCR, lists solely in-frame clones and lacks some. The table lists over 200,000 clones, around 80% of them singletons, with approximately 5% in the top ten. The sequenced sample consisted of peripheral blood. The source is a human donor in a cohort sampled during active COVID-19. The CDR3 runs from the conserved cysteine through the conserved F or W. A D gene is named only where the DNA matches it firmly. A row's size may be missing; if present it is once, few, many or a size class.

abundance: -
j_gene: TRBJ2-1
d_gene: TRBD2
v_gene: TRBV6-5
CDR3aa: CASSSPGTSQPNEQFF
CDR3nt: TGTGCCAGCAGTTCCCCCGGGACTAGCCAACCTAATGAGCAGTTCTTC

abundance: -
j_gene: TRBJ1-5
d_gene: -
v_gene: TRBV18
CDR3aa: CASSPQPGVNRVQPQHF
CDR3nt: TGTGCCAGCTCACCCCAACCCGGGGTAAATAGAGTCCAGCCCCAGCATTTT

abundance: -
j_gene: TRBJ1-2
d_gene: -
v_gene: TRBV3-1/TRBV3-2
CDR3aa: CASSQGPLVNYGYTF
CDR3nt: TGTGCCAGCAGCCAGGGCCCACTCGTAAACTATGGCTACACCTTC

abundance: -
j_gene: TRBJ2-7
d_gene: TRBD2
v_gene: TRBV13
CDR3aa: CASRLFTSGSKGYEQYF
CDR3nt: TGTGCCAGCAGGTTATTTACTAGCGGGAGTAAGGGCTACGAGCAGTACTTC

abundance: -
j_gene: TRBJ2-7
d_gene: TRBD1
v_gene: TRBV2
CDR3aa: CASSEQGASYEQYF
CDR3nt: TGTGCCAGCAGTGAACAGGGGGCCTCCTACGAGCAGTACTTC

abundance: -
j_gene: TRBJ1-2
d_gene: -
v_gene: TRBV7-2
CDR3aa: CASSWTGRDLGYTF
CDR3nt: TGTGCCAGCAGCTGGACCGGGCGGGACTTGGGCTACACCTTC

abundance: few
j_gene: TRBJ1-2
d_gene: TRBD1
v_gene: TRBV4-1
CDR3aa: CASSQGQRPTNYGYTF
CDR3nt: TGCGCCAGCAGCCAGGGACAGCGACCTACTAACTATGGCTACACCTTC

abundance: -
j_gene: TRBJ1-2
d_gene: -
v_gene: TRBV28
CDR3aa: CASRTPGGGYTF
CDR3nt: TGTGCCAGCAGGACCCCGGGGGGTGGCTACACCTTC

abundance: -
j_gene: TRBJ1-3
d_gene: -
v_gene: TRBV18
CDR3aa: CASPPGGVSGNTIYF
CDR3nt: TGTGCCAGCCCGCCCGGGGGGGTTTCTGGAAACACCATATATTTT

abundance: -
j_gene: TRBJ1-2
d_gene: TRBD1
v_gene: TRBV28
CDR3aa: CASIAPRTGANGYTF
CDR3nt: TGTGCCAGCATAGCCCCCCGGACAGGGGCTAATGGCTACACCTTC

abundance: -
j_gene: TRBJ2-7
d_gene: -
v_gene: TRBV30
CDR3aa: CAWSVPWGRSYEQYF
CDR3nt: TGTGCCTGGAGTGTACCGTGGGGGAGGTCCTACGAGCAGTACTTC

abundance: -
j_gene: TRBJ2-5
d_gene: TRBD1
v_gene: TRBV5-1
CDR3aa: CASSLTGGETQYF
CDR3nt: TGCGCCAGCAGTTTAACAGGGGGGGAGACCCAGTACTTC

abundance: -
j_gene: TRBJ2-5
d_gene: -
v_gene: TRBV5-4
CDR3aa: CASSPAPGRMRIKTQYF
CDR3nt: TGTGCCAGCAGCCCGGCCCCCGGGAGAATGAGAATAAAGACCCAGTACTTC

abundance: -
j_gene: TRBJ2-7
d_gene: -
v_gene: TRBV27
CDR3aa: CASSLNRVSYEQYF
CDR3nt: TGTGCCAGCAGTCTCAACAGGGTATCCTACGAGCAGTACTTC

abundance: -
j_gene: TRBJ2-7
d_gene: -
v_gene: TRBV3-1/TRBV3-2
CDR3aa: CASSQGGSRTYEQYF
CDR3nt: TGTGCCAGCAGCCAAGGCGGAAGCAGAACCTACGAGCAGTACTTC

abundance: -
j_gene: TRBJ2-7
d_gene: TRBD2
v_gene: TRBV19
CDR3aa: CASSIAGTSGYEQYF
CDR3nt: TGTGCCAGTAGTATAGCAGGGACTAGCGGATACGAGCAGTACTTC

abundance: -
j_gene: TRBJ2-7
d_gene: -
v_gene: TRBV6-5
CDR3aa: CASSYAQAYEQYF
CDR3nt: TGTGCCAGCAGTTACGCACAGGCCTACGAGCAGTACTTC

abundance: -
j_gene: TRBJ1-4
d_gene: TRBD1
v_gene: TRBV3-1/TRBV3-2
CDR3aa: CASSQVQGANEKLFF
CDR3nt: TGTGCCAGCAGCCAAGTACAGGGGGCTAATGAAAAACTGTTTTTT

abundance: -
j_gene: TRBJ1-1
d_gene: TRBD1
v_gene: TRBV18
CDR3aa: CASSRDRNTEAFF
CDR3nt: TGTGCCAGCTCCCGGGACAGAAACACTGAAGCTTTCTTT

abundance: -
j_gene: TRBJ2-3
d_gene: TRBD2
v_gene: TRBV2
CDR3aa: CASSELGGRTDTQYF
CDR3nt: TGTGCCAGCAGTGAATTGGGCGGGAGGACAGATACGCAGTATTTT

abundance: -
j_gene: TRBJ2-5
d_gene: TRBD2
v_gene: TRBV7-2
CDR3aa: CASSLELAGGKTQYF
CDR3nt: TGTGCCAGCAGCTTGGAACTAGCGGGAGGGAAGACCCAGTACTTC

abundance: -
j_gene: TRBJ1-1
d_gene: TRBD1
v_gene: TRBV6-5
CDR3aa: CASSLQGGVGTEAFF
CDR3nt: TGTGCCAGCAGCTTACAGGGGGGGGTGGGCACTGAAGCTTTCTTT

abundance: -
j_gene: TRBJ1-5
d_gene: -
v_gene: TRBV28
CDR3aa: CASSLPQGSNQPQHF
CDR3nt: TGTGCCAGCAGTTTACCTCAGGGAAGCAATCAGCCCCAGCATTTT

abundance: -
j_gene: TRBJ2-7
d_gene: TRBD2
v_gene: TRBV4-3
CDR3aa: CASSQDRSGRTYEQYF
CDR3nt: TGCGCCAGCAGCCAAGATCGAAGCGGGAGGACCTACGAGCAGTACTTC

abundance: -
j_gene: TRBJ2-7
d_gene: -
v_gene: TRBV7-9
CDR3aa: CASGPALSYEQYF
CDR3nt: TGTGCCAGCGGTCCCGCTCTCTCCTACGAGCAGTACTTC

abundance: -
j_gene: TRBJ2-7
d_gene: TRBD2
v_gene: TRBV11-2
CDR3aa: CASSSGTSGRNYEQYF
CDR3nt: TGTGCCAGCAGCTCGGGGACTAGCGGGAGGAATTACGAGCAGTACTTC

abundance: -
j_gene: TRBJ2-7
d_gene: -
v_gene: TRBV11-3
CDR3aa: CASSDAGTYEQYF
CDR3nt: TGTGCCAGCAGCGATGCCGGGACCTACGAGCAGTACTTC

abundance: -
j_gene: TRBJ2-6
d_gene: TRBD2
v_gene: TRBV5-5
CDR3aa: CASSFRTSGGLSGANVLTF
CDR3nt: TGTGCCAGCAGCTTCCGGACTAGCGGAGGTCTCTCTGGGGCCAACGTCCTGACTTTC

abundance: -
j_gene: TRBJ1-6
d_gene: TRBD1
v_gene: TRBV28
CDR3aa: CASSGGGQGDSPLHF
CDR3nt: TGTGCCAGCAGTGGGGGGGGACAGGGGGATTCACCCCTCCACTTT

abundance: -
j_gene: TRBJ2-3
d_gene: -
v_gene: TRBV6-5
CDR3aa: CASSLEGQSTDTQYF
CDR3nt: TGTGCCAGCAGTCTTGAGGGCCAGAGCACAGATACGCAGTATTTT

abundance: few
j_gene: TRBJ1-5
d_gene: -
v_gene: TRBV5-4
CDR3aa: CASSLEGSNQPQHF
CDR3nt: TGTGCCAGCAGCTTGGAGGGGAGCAATCAGCCCCAGCATTTT

abundance: -
j_gene: TRBJ1-1
d_gene: -
v_gene: TRBV4-2
CDR3aa: CASSQGGGLTNTEAFF
CDR3nt: TGTGCCAGCAGCCAAGGCGGGGGGCTTACGAACACTGAAGCTTTCTTT

abundance: -
j_gene: TRBJ1-4
d_gene: -
v_gene: TRBV6-6
CDR3aa: CASKNTGTNEKLFF
CDR3nt: TGTGCCAGCAAAAACACGGGGACTAATGAAAAACTGTTTTTT

abundance: -
j_gene: TRBJ2-1
d_gene: -
v_gene: TRBV9
CDR3aa: CASSVASASEINEQFF
CDR3nt: TGTGCCAGCAGCGTAGCTTCGGCTAGCGAAATTAATGAGCAGTTCTTC

abundance: -
j_gene: TRBJ2-3
d_gene: -
v_gene: TRBV27
CDR3aa: CASSRSGTDTQYF
CDR3nt: TGTGCCAGCAGCAGGTCTGGGACAGATACGCAGTATTTT

abundance: once
j_gene: TRBJ2-7
d_gene: TRBD1
v_gene: TRBV6-2/TRBV6-3
CDR3aa: CASSFGMDRALYEQYF
CDR3nt: TGTGCCAGCAGTTTCGGGATGGACAGGGCGCTCTACGAGCAGTACTTC

abundance: -
j_gene: TRBJ1-5
d_gene: -
v_gene: TRBV5-3
CDR3aa: CARSLGGGSNQPQHF
CDR3nt: TGTGCCAGAAGCTTGGGGGGCGGTAGCAATCAGCCCCAGCATTTT

abundance: once
j_gene: TRBJ1-2
d_gene: -
v_gene: TRBV5-4
CDR3aa: CASNAAGQRYGYTF
CDR3nt: TGTGCCAGCAACGCCGCTGGACAGCGCTATGGCTACACCTTC

abundance: -
j_gene: TRBJ2-7
d_gene: -
v_gene: TRBV7-9
CDR3aa: CASSLDGRPYEQYF
CDR3nt: TGTGCCAGCAGCTTAGACGGGAGACCCTACGAGCAGTACTTC

abundance: once
j_gene: TRBJ2-7
d_gene: TRBD1
v_gene: TRBV7-9
CDR3aa: CASSRQGISYEQYF
CDR3nt: TGTGCCAGCAGCAGACAGGGAATATCCTACGAGCAGTACTTC

abundance: -
j_gene: TRBJ2-1
d_gene: -
v_gene: TRBV1
CDR3aa: CTSSLEKGLAVQFSGGEQFF
CDR3nt: TGCACCAGCAGCCTCGAGAAGGGACTAGCGGTTCAATTTTCAGGAGGTGAGCAGTTCTTC

abundance: -
j_gene: TRBJ2-7
d_gene: TRBD2
v_gene: TRBV7-2
CDR3aa: CASSVGLLAGEQYF
CDR3nt: TGTGCCAGCAGCGTAGGCCTTCTAGCGGGAGAGCAGTACTTC

abundance: -
j_gene: TRBJ1-3
d_gene: -
v_gene: TRBV6-5
CDR3aa: CASSLSRGWANTIYF
CDR3nt: TGTGCCAGCAGCCTCTCTCGGGGTTGGGCAAACACCATATATTTT